This T cell receptor (beta chain) emerged from a study of T cells in localized non-small cell lung cancer. Points from the study as a whole: Detection in adjacent lung was observed for a median 57 of the top 100 tumor clones.

Note on this clone: Antigen: not known.

Germline lookup yields CDR1 ENHRY and CDR2 SYGVKD. This CDR3 spans 15 amino acids. V lost 7 bases to trimming and J lost 1 base; unmatched junction nucleotides: 9. Clones were sequenced by immunoSEQ multiplex PCR, and TCRdb holds only the in-frame ones, with some missing. The data show about 52,000 clones, 70% to 90% seen once. The chain is built from TRBV10-3 and TRBJ1-1; the match to TRBD1 covers 7 bases. The TCR comes from a female donor with stage II lung adenocarcinoma. The input for sequencing was PBMCs, taken before any cancer treatment. CDR3 bases: TGTGCCATCACCACTCAGACAGGGTCGAACACTGAAGCTTTCTTT. This codes for CAITTQTGSNTEAFF.